This is a list of T cell receptor beta chains from one sample in a study of PD-1 blockade in classical Hodgkin lymphoma. Sequenced by immunoSEQ multiplex PCR; TCRdb stores in-frame clones only, minus some. Seen here are 70,000 to 80,000 clones, 85% to 95% observed once, and the top ten hold 6.5% to 8%. Source: peripheral blood mononuclear cells (PBMCs), taken at baseline. All receptors derive from a human donor with classical Hodgkin lymphoma. Both conserved end residues are part of each CDR3. A D gene is named only where the DNA matches it firmly. Expanded clones get a size class; other rows say once, few or many, or leave the size out.

V	size	D	J	DNA	CDR3
TRBV28	.	.	TRBJ2-1	TGTGCCAGCAGCTCCCGTGAGCAGTTCTTC	CASSSREQFF
TRBV1	.	.	TRBJ2-1	TGCACCAGCAGCCTAGCGGGAGTTTACAATGAGCAGTTCTTC	CTSSLAGVYNEQFF
TRBV14	.	.	TRBJ1-1	TGTGCCAGCAGCCAAGGGTCAAGGGAAGCTTTCTTT	CASSQGSREAFF
TRBV27	few	.	TRBJ2-7	TGTGCCAGCAGTTTATCGGGTGAGCAGTACTTC	CASSLSGEQYF
TRBV7-2	.	TRBD2	TRBJ2-3	TGTGCCAGCAACGGGGGGGGCACAGATACGCAGTATTTT	CASNGGGTDTQYF
TRBV4-2	.	.	TRBJ2-5	TGTGCCAGCAGCCAAGGCACAGGGACTATTGGAGAGACCCAGTACTTC	CASSQGTGTIGETQYF
TRBV7-7	.	.	TRBJ2-5	TGTGCCAGCAGCTTTAGGCTATTACAAGAGACCCAGTACTTC	CASSFRLLQETQYF
TRBV23-1	.	.	TRBJ2-2	TGCGCCAGCAGTCAAGGAAGCAGCCGGAACACCGGGGAGCTGTTTTTT	CASSQGSSRNTGELFF
TRBV6-1	.	.	TRBJ1-1	TGTGCCTGGTCCTGGCCCCCGGGGAACACTGAAGCTTTCTTT	CAWSWPPGNTEAFF
TRBV27	.	.	TRBJ2-2	TGTGCCAGCACCCATCGCCCCGCCGGGGAGCTGTTTTTT	CASTHRPAGELFF
TRBV5-1	.	.	TRBJ1-2	TGCGCCAGCAGCCTCTGGCAGGGGACGACCCCAGAGGGCTACACCTTC	CASSLWQGTTPEGYTF
TRBV7-9	.	TRBD2	TRBJ2-1	TGTGCCAGCAGCTTAGTTCTTAGCGGGGCCCACAATGAGCAGTTCTTC	CASSLVLSGAHNEQFF
TRBV9	.	TRBD2	TRBJ2-3	TGTGCCAGCAGCGTAGCTAGCGGGGGGGCCGGAGATACGCAGTATTTT	CASSVASGGAGDTQYF
TRBV18	.	TRBD1	TRBJ1-1	TGTGCCAGCTCCCCCATCAGAGGACAGGGATCTGCTGAAGCTTTCTTT	CASSPIRGQGSAEAFF
TRBV15	.	.	TRBJ2-5	TGTGCCACCAGCAGTAACAGGGAGACGCAAGAGACCCAGTACTTC	CATSSNRETQETQYF
TRBV6-1	.	.	TRBJ1-1	TGTGCCAGCAGTGAACTGTCAGGGTTTTTTACTGAAGCTTTCTTT	CASSELSGFFTEAFF
TRBV10-3	.	.	TRBJ1-6	TGTGCCATCAGTGAGTCGACTGGGGGGAGCTCCTATAATTCACCCCTCCACTTT	CAISESTGGSSYNSPLHF
TRBV13	.	.	TRBJ1-6	TGTGCCAGCAGCCACGGGACCGCCCTGCTGTCGGGGGGTTCACCCCTCCACTTT	CASSHGTALLSGGSPLHF
TRBV6-5	.	.	TRBJ1-5	TGTGCCCGAGCACCAGGGGCCAATCAGCCCCAGCATTTT	CARAPGANQPQHF
TRBV27	.	.	TRBJ2-7	TGTGCCAGCAGTACCGCCCGACAGGCCTCCTACGAGCAGTACTTC	CASSTARQASYEQYF
TRBV5-6	once	.	TRBJ2-7	TGTGCCAGCAGCTTGGTAGGGGATCCTTACGAGCAGTACTTC	CASSLVGDPYEQYF
TRBV14	.	.	TRBJ2-3	TGTGCCAGCAGCGAAGTGGCCAGACCCGGCACAGATACGCAGTATTTT	CASSEVARPGTDTQYF
TRBV7-3	.	TRBD1	TRBJ2-2	TGTGCCAGCAGCTCGAGCCGAGGACAGGGAGGTACCGGGGAGCTGTTTTTT	CASSSSRGQGGTGELFF
TRBV27	.	.	TRBJ1-1	TGTGCCAGCAGTCCCACTGGACTTACTGAAGCTTTCTTT	CASSPTGLTEAFF